The 21 T cell receptor beta chains listed next were all sequenced from one sample in a study of Graves' ophthalmopathy and Graves' hyperthyroidism. The authors amplified TCR beta CDR3 regions from RNA transcripts. Amplification began with first-round RT-PCR using HTBI primers, then second-round multiplex PCR was performed. TCRdb re-called the multiplex PCR reads with MiXCR, one entry per CDR3 protein. The repertoire holds 650,000 to 900,000 distinct CDR3 sequences, roughly 40% seen once, with 44% in the top ten. Sequenced sample: peripheral blood. The source is an adult man with Graves' ophthalmopathy.

This clonotype was found many times. The CDR3 DNA reads TGTGCCAGCAGCTTGACAGGGGGCGCTGATGGCTACACCTTC. Its protein product is CASSLTGGADGYTF. The V gene is TRBV5-8, the J gene TRBJ1-2; 9 bases align to TRBD1. The CDR3 runs 14 residues. J lost 6 bases, V lost 1 base, and 4 bases had no gene match. Germline V gene data show CDR1 as SGHTS and CDR2 as YDEGEE. Full variable domain (missing parts from reference TRBV5-8 and TRBJ1-2): EAGVTQSPTHLIKTRGQQATLRCSPISGHTSVYWYQQALGLGLQFLLWYDEGEERNRGNFPPRFSGRQFPNYSSELNVNALELEDSALYLCASSLTGGADGYTFGSGTRLTVV.

The count of this clonotype is one. J is TRBJ2-7 and V is TRBV25-1, with 9 bases lining up with TRBD1. This CDR3 comprises 12 residues. Trimming cost V 11 bases and J 6 bases; bases outside gene matches: 8. Germline CDR1 MGHDK, CDR2 SYGVNS. The CDR3 region is CAWWDRVGEQYF. Here the CDR3 DNA reads TGTGCCTGGTGGGACAGGGTGGGCGAGCAGTACTTC.

V is TRBV10-3 and J is TRBJ2-7, with TRBD1 matching over 11 bases. The CDR3 extends over 14 amino acids. V gave up 8 bases and J gave up 3 bases; unmatched junction bases: 6. From germline, CDR1 is ENHRY and CDR2 SYGVKD. The CDR3 protein is CAIRPGTGGYEQYF. As DNA, the CDR3 is TGTGCCATCCGGCCGGGGACAGGGGGCTACGAGCAGTACTTC.

This clonotype occurred a few times. The chain joins TRBV6-4 to TRBJ2-6, with 8 bases lining up with TRBD1. Germline trimming cut 8 bases from V and 3 bases from J; bases unmatched to any gene: 6. The CDR3 runs 15 residues. Germline V lookup: CDR1 MRHNA, CDR2 SNTAGT. For the CDR3, the DNA is TGTGCCAGCCAGGGGGCGCGGTTTGGGGCCAACGTCCTGACTTTC. Amino acids: CASQGARFGANVLTF.

This clonotype was counted only a few times. The chain has TRBV20-1 and TRBJ1-1; the D gene is possibly TRBD1 (6 bases). Germline V gene sequence: CDR1 DFQATT, CDR2 SNEGSKA (reference sequence). The CDR3 is 14 residues long. Trimming left V 1 base short and J 3 bases short, with 12 bases between. The CDR3 bases are TGCAGTGCTAGAGTGGGGCAGGGGTACACTGAAGCTTTCTTT. Protein product: CSARVGQGYTEAFF.

This clonotype showed up many times. The rearrangement links TRBV6-6 to TRBJ1-5; no reliable D call. CDR3 length: 14 amino acids. The V end was cut by 0 bases, the J end by 1 base, with 4 bases between. Germline-derived CDR1 and CDR2 are MNHNY and SVGAGI (reference sequence). In DNA, the CDR3 is TGTGCCAGCAGTTACTCGGGCAGCAATCAGCCCCAGCATTTT. Protein product: CASSYSGSNQPQHF.

Turning to this clonotype: This may be a read error, as it is one base from a much larger clone. The gene calls are TRBV11-2 and TRBJ1-4, with D uncertain. Per germline, CDR1 SGHAT and CDR2 FQNNGV. CDR3 length: 12 amino acids. Trimming cost V 5 bases and J 7 bases, with 8 bases left between them. The CDR3 DNA reads TGTGCCAGCAGCCTACTGAGTGAAAAACTGTTTTTT. It encodes CASSLLSEKLFF. The variable domain in full, completed from reference TRBV11-2 and TRBJ1-4, reads EAGVAQSPRYKIIEKRQSVAFWCNPISGHATLYWYQQILGQGPKLLIQFQNNGVVDDSQLPKDRFSAERLKGVDSTLKIQPAKLEDSAVYLCASSLLSEKLFFGSGTQLSVL.

In its sample, this clonotype was seen a few times. V usage is TRBV6-5 and J usage is TRBJ1-5, with no clear D. Trimming removed 7 bases at V and 7 bases at J, with 11 bases between. This CDR3 is 12 amino acids long. Per germline, CDR1 MNHEY and CDR2 SVGAGI. The CDR3 coding sequence is TGTGCCAGCAAGACGACGGGACAGCCCCAGCATTTT. This translates into CASKTTGQPQHF.

This clonotype was observed a few times. V and J are TRBV12-3 or TRBV12-4 and TRBJ1-1; no firm D call. CDR3 length equals 14 residues. Trimming pared 5 bases from V and 4 bases from J, leaving 14 bases between. The CDR3: CASSPYQEGTEAFF. The CDR3 nucleotides read TGTGCCAGCAGTCCCTACCAGGAGGGCACTGAAGCTTTCTTT.

The chain uses TRBV5-1 and TRBJ1-2; 7 nucleotides match TRBD1. Per the germline V gene, CDR1 is SGHRS and CDR2 is YFSETQ. CDR3 length: 16 amino acids. V lost 6 bases, J lost 2 bases, and 13 bases stayed unmatched. Here the CDR3 reads CASNMDPGQRNYGYTF. The CDR3 DNA follows: TGCGCCAGCAACATGGACCCGGGACAGAGAAACTATGGCTACACCTTC.

Regarding this clonotype: This may be a read error: a much more frequent sequence differs by one nucleotide. V is TRBV20-1 and J is TRBJ1-1, with 7 positions matching TRBD1. The CDR3 loop spans 14 amino acids. Germline V gene lookup returns CDR1 DFQATT and CDR2 SNEGSKA (reference sequence). CDR3 in DNA: TGCAGTGCGCGGGACAGTCATTGGGTCACTGGAGCTTTCTTT. Its protein product is CSARDSHWVTGAFF.

The genes are TRBV20-1 and TRBJ2-5; 12 nucleotides line up with TRBD2. V dropped 5 bases and J dropped 5; count of bases not matched to a gene: 12. The CDR3 has 16 amino acids. Germline V gives CDR1 DFQATT, CDR2 SNEGSKA (reference sequence). The CDR3 loop is CSAPNRRTSGMETQYF. In DNA, the CDR3 is TGCAGTGCTCCAAACCGCCGGACTAGCGGGATGGAGACCCAGTACTTC.

This clonotype was seen only a few times. The chain has TRBV9 and TRBJ1-5; tentatively, D is TRBD1 (5 bases). This CDR3 has 16 residues. Trimming pared 0 bases from V and 4 bases from J, leaving 14 bases between. The germline V gene has CDR1 SGDLS and CDR2 YYNGEE. The CDR3 nucleotides read TGTGCCAGCAGCGTAGGGGTGGGGGGAGAGAATCAGCCCCAGCATTTT. Translation: CASSVGVGGENQPQHF.

This chain connects TRBV5-6 to TRBJ2-7; the D is unclear. This CDR3 is 13 amino acids long. The germline V gene encodes CDR1 SGHDT and CDR2 YYEEEE. The germline V and J ends were trimmed by 4 bases and 0 bases, with 8 bases remaining between them. CDR3 DNA: TGTGCCAGCAGCAACGACCTCTCCTACGAGCAGTACTTC. It specifies CASSNDLSYEQYF.

The rearrangement joins TRBV4-3 to TRBJ2-5; 9 nucleotides match TRBD1. Germline assignment: CDR1 LGHNA and CDR2 YSLEER. This CDR3 contains 18 residues. Losses at the gene ends were 0 bases for V and 2 bases for J; bases not matched to a gene: 10. The CDR3 reads CASSQDRRGQGWQETQYF. The CDR3 DNA reads TGCGCCAGCAGCCAAGATCGACGGGGACAGGGATGGCAAGAGACCCAGTACTTC.

This clonotype was seen just once. A read error may account for a junction end that differs from germline. The V gene is TRBV10-3, the J gene TRBJ1-1, with a weak D call TRBD1 (5 bases). Germline V lookup: CDR1 ENHRY, CDR2 SYGVKD. The CDR3 sequence is 14 residues long. The CDR3 reads CASSSPSGFTEAFF. CDR3 in DNA: TGTGCCAGCAGTTCGCCCTCAGGGTTTACTGAAGCTTTCTTT.

This clonotype was detected once. At one boundary the junction diverges from the germline segment, which might be a read error. The rearrangement uses TRBV15 and TRBJ1-1; TRBD1 is a possible D gene (5 bases). CDR3 length: 13 amino acids. Germline values: CDR1 LNHNV, CDR2 YYDKDF (reference sequence). The CDR3 here is CATSRGRGEMALF. The CDR3 DNA follows: TGTGCCACCAGCAGAGGACGAGGGGAGATGGCTCTCTTT.

This clonotype was seen ten or more times. The V call is TRBV7-9, the J call TRBJ1-1, with D perhaps TRBD1 (5 bases). Between the trimmed V and J ends, which lost 2 bases and 7 bases, there was a span of 8 bases. Germline V lookup: CDR1 SEHNR, CDR2 FQNEAQ (reference sequence). The CDR3 spans 12 residues. CDR3: CASSLIGGEAFF. In nucleotides, the CDR3 is TGTGCCAGCAGCTTAATCGGGGGTGAAGCTTTCTTT.

A note on this clonotype: The conserved phenylalanine or tryptophan is not found at the CDR3 terminus, so this likely reflects a read error. The chain carries TRBV20-1 and TRBJ2-5, with D perhaps matching TRBD1 or TRBD2 (6 bases each). Trimming pared 3 bases from V and 5 bases from J, leaving 19 bases between. Germline V gene sequence: CDR1 DFQATT, CDR2 SNEGSKA (reference sequence). This CDR3 contains 15 residues. The CDR3 loop reads CSASSGRGAGETQYV. For the CDR3, the DNA is TGCAGTGCTAGTTCCGGAAGGGGGGCTGGTGAGACCCAGTACGTC.

A remark on this clonotype: This could be a read error, since a much larger clone is one nucleotide away. The CDR3 carries no conserved terminal phenylalanine or tryptophan, so it likely arises from a read error. V usage is TRBV7-9 and J usage is TRBJ1-2; no definite D call. V dropped 4 bases and J dropped 8 bases, with 8 bases sitting between them. The CDR3 has 11 amino acids. Germline CDR1 and CDR2: SEHNR and FQNEAQ (reference sequence). The CDR3 region is CASSSLDGYTL. As DNA, the CDR3 is TGTGCCAGCAGCTCGCTCGACGGCTACACCCTC.

The chain recombines TRBV19 with TRBJ2-7, with TRBD2 identical over 12 bases. V gave up 4 bases and J gave up 3 bases; unmatched junction bases: 4. The CDR3 runs 15 residues. The germline gives CDR1 LNHDA, CDR2 SQIVND (reference sequence). In DNA form, the CDR3 reads TGTGCCAGTAGTACTAGCGGGAGGGCCTTCTACGAGCAGTACTTC. Protein sequence: CASSTSGRAFYEQYF.